The 27 T cell receptor beta chains reported below all come from one sample, sequenced in a study of beta chain features in type 1 diabetes. Reverse transcribing all isolated RNA meant expressed TCRB transcripts were sequenced. This table comes from immunoSEQ multiplex PCR, and its TCRdb copy is limited to in-frame clones, with some not included. This sample yields hundreds of thousands of clones, of which approximately 30% are seen a single time; 0.05% to 0.07% belongs to the top ten. Sample: naive CD4+ T cells from blood. The receptors were gathered from a young man in good health.

In its sample, this clone was seen a few times. J is TRBJ1-4 and V is TRBV7-2, with D maybe TRBD1 (5 bases). Germline loops: CDR1 SGHTA, CDR2 FQGNSA. V lost 3 bases and J lost 7, with 12 bases in between. The CDR3 runs 14 residues. This CDR3 reads CASSFGGAGEKLFF. As DNA, the CDR3 is TGTGCCAGCAGCTTTGGCGGGGCAGGTGAAAAACTGTTTTTT.

The V and J genes are TRBV15 and TRBJ2-7; perhaps TRBD1 as D (5 bases). This CDR3 spans 14 amino acids. Germline lookup yields CDR1 LNHNV and CDR2 YYDKDF (reference sequence). The V gene lost 3 bases and the J gene lost 2 bases, with 11 bases spanning the gap. CDR3 sequence: CATSSGDSTYEQYF. CDR3 in DNA: TGTGCCACCAGCAGTGGCGACAGCACCTACGAGCAGTACTTC.

This chain uses TRBV12-5 with TRBJ2-1; no clear D gene. The CDR3 runs 13 residues. Germline V gene data show CDR1 as LGHNT and CDR2 as FRNRAP. V was trimmed by 5 bases and J by 6 bases, leaving 11 bases between them. CDR3 nucleotides: TGTGCTAGTGGTACCGATCCGGCCAATGAGCAGTTCTTC. Translated: CASGTDPANEQFF.

V is TRBV15 and J is TRBJ1-1; D not certain. Trimming removed 3 bases at V and 4 bases at J, with 9 bases between. CDR1 is LNHNV and CDR2 is YYDKDF in the germline V gene (reference sequence). The CDR3 extends over 13 amino acids. CDR3 in DNA: TGTGCCACCAGCAGGGCCCGCTCCACTGAAGCTTTCTTT. Translation gives CATSRARSTEAFF.

The rearrangement uses TRBV25-1 and TRBJ1-2; 7 bases fit TRBD1. CDR3 length: 14 residues. With V trimmed by 4 bases and J by 2 bases, 4 bases remained unmatched. Per the germline V gene, CDR1 is MGHDK and CDR2 is SYGVNS. The CDR3: CASSATGWNYGYTF. CDR3 nucleotide sequence: TGTGCCAGCAGTGCGACAGGGTGGAACTATGGCTACACCTTC.

This rearrangement joins TRBV19 to TRBJ2-6, with D unclear. In germline, CDR1 is LNHDA, CDR2 SQIVND (reference sequence). Trimming cost V 7 bases and J 2 bases, with 6 bases left between them. The CDR3 spans 13 residues. The CDR3 DNA follows: TGTGCCAGTACAAGGGCTGGGGCCAACGTCCTGACTTTC. Its translation is CASTRAGANVLTF.

The chain recombines TRBV7-2 with TRBJ2-4; D ambiguous. The ends were cut back, 5 bases at V and 7 bases at J, with 18 bases in the middle. This CDR3 has 15 residues. Germline assignment: CDR1 SGHTA and CDR2 FQGNSA. The CDR3 protein is CASSDYGWVENIQYF. DNA of the CDR3: TGTGCCAGCAGCGATTACGGCTGGGTTGAGAACATTCAGTACTTC.

Comment on this clone: Other nucleotide sequences from this sample produce the same CDR3. This chain links TRBV7-2 with TRBJ2-3; D unresolved. Trimming stripped 3 bases from V and 2 bases from J, with 0 bases between. Germline V lookup: CDR1 SGHTA, CDR2 FQGNSA. The CDR3 length is 11 residues. The CDR3 reads CASSFTDTQYF. CDR3 sequence (DNA): TGTGCCAGCAGCTTCACAGATACGCAGTATTTT.

This clone was recorded a few times. The chain links TRBV29-1 to TRBJ2-5, with D tentatively TRBD2 (6 bases). The V gene lost 4 bases and the J gene lost 5 bases, with 20 bases spanning the gap. In germline, CDR1 is SQVTM, CDR2 ANQGSEA. There are 15 residues in the CDR3. The CDR3 coding sequence is TGCAGCGTTGGAGGACCGGGACTCCGTGGGGAGACCCAGTACTTC. It encodes CSVGGPGLRGETQYF.

The chain links TRBV5-1 to TRBJ2-3; the D gene is possibly TRBD2 (6 bases). The CDR3 covers 16 residues. The germline V and J ends were trimmed by 4 bases and 1 base, with 16 bases remaining between them. CDR1 and CDR2 (germline): SGHRS, YFSETQ. CDR3 residues: CASSRGTRGGTDTQYF. Here the CDR3 DNA reads TGCGCCAGCAGCCGCGGGACCCGCGGAGGCACAGATACGCAGTATTTT.

The V and J genes are TRBV25-1 and TRBJ2-5, with D unresolved. V gave up 3 bases and J gave up 5 bases, with 16 bases separating them. The germline V gene has CDR1 MGHDK and CDR2 SYGVNS. The CDR3 is 15 residues long. CDR3 protein: CASSDLPGFWETQYF. CDR3 coding DNA: TGTGCCAGCAGTGATCTGCCAGGTTTTTGGGAGACCCAGTACTTC.

The V and J genes are TRBV9 and TRBJ2-6, with D tentatively TRBD1 (5 bases). The ends were cut back, 5 bases at V and 4 bases at J, with 13 bases in the middle. Germline lookup yields CDR1 SGDLS and CDR2 YYNGEE. The CDR3 runs 15 residues. DNA of the CDR3: TGTGCCAGCAGGGAGACAGCCTCAGGGGCCAACGTCCTGACTTTC. Protein: CASRETASGANVLTF.

Only one count was recorded for this clone. The gene calls are TRBV12-5 and TRBJ2-5, with 8 bases that match TRBD1. There are 16 residues in the CDR3. V lost 6 bases and J lost 1; bases outside the gene matches: 10. CDR1 and CDR2 from the germline V gene are LGHNT and FRNRAP. CDR3 loop: CASGKRTGLGQETQYF. The DNA for the CDR3 is TGTGCTAGTGGAAAAAGGACAGGGCTGGGCCAAGAGACCCAGTACTTC.

This clone appeared a few times. The CDR3 is CASSDQGNEQFF. The CDR3 DNA reads TGTGCCAGCTCTGACCAGGGGAATGAGCAGTTCTTC. The gene calls are TRBV18 and TRBJ2-1; D might be TRBD1 (6 bases). Germline-derived CDR1 and CDR2 are KGHSH and LQKENI. There are 12 residues in the CDR3. Trimming took 6 bases from V and 7 from J, leaving 10 bases between them.

This clone was counted only a few times. This chain uses TRBV5-1 with TRBJ1-5; possible D gene TRBD1, 5 bases. The CDR3 totals 14 residues. Germline V gene lookup returns CDR1 SGHRS and CDR2 YFSETQ. The V gene lost 0 bases and the J gene lost 3 bases, with 7 bases spanning the gap. The CDR3 coding sequence is TGCGCCAGCAGCTTGGGAGGGGTCAATCAGCCCCAGCATTTT. It is translated as CASSLGGVNQPQHF.

This clone was seen a handful of times. One end of the junction does not line up with germline, which may come from a read error. The rearrangement uses TRBV29-1 and TRBJ2-1, with 7 bases identical to TRBD2. Per the germline V gene, CDR1 is SQVTM and CDR2 is ANQGSEA. The CDR3 covers 13 residues. The chain's CDR3 is CSVEGLRYSEQFF. CDR3 bases: TGCAGCGTCGAGGGACTAAGATACAGTGAGCAGTTCTTC.

V is TRBV5-8 and J is TRBJ1-5, with unresolved D. Trimming removed 0 bases at V and 9 bases at J, with 7 bases between. Germline V gene sequence: CDR1 SGHTS, CDR2 YDEGEE. The CDR3 consists of 12 residues. The CDR3 bases are TGTGCCAGCAGCTTGGGCCCTGGGCCCCAGCATTTT. Protein product: CASSLGPGPQHF.

The chain is built from TRBV30 and TRBJ1-5; D might be TRBD1 (6 bases). V lost 2 bases to trimming and J lost 2 bases, with 10 bases between them. This CDR3 contains 14 residues. CDR1 is GTSNPN, CDR2 SVGIG, per germline (reference sequence). CDR3 protein: CAWSTKGGNQPQHF. DNA for the CDR3: TGTGCCTGGAGTACCAAGGGGGGCAATCAGCCCCAGCATTTT.

CDR3: CASSPMWAGANVLTF. The CDR3, as DNA: TGTGCCAGCTCACCAATGTGGGCTGGGGCCAACGTCCTGACTTTC. This chain connects TRBV18 to TRBJ2-6; no clear D. With 2 bases removed from V and 2 bases from J, the gap between germline ends came to 7 bases. Germline-derived CDR1 and CDR2 are KGHSH and LQKENI. The CDR3 has 15 amino acids.

This clone has only a few counts. This sample includes further DNA sequences coding for the same CDR3. J is TRBJ2-7 and V is TRBV7-2; no reliable D call. Germline lookup yields CDR1 SGHTA and CDR2 FQGNSA. The CDR3 contains 11 residues. Trimming pared 1 base from V and 6 bases from J, leaving 4 bases between. CDR3 in DNA: TGTGCCAGCAGCTTAGGGGTCGAGCAGTACTTC. This translates into CASSLGVEQYF.

V and J are TRBV30 and TRBJ1-5; D gene uncertain. CDR3 length equals 12 residues. Per the germline V gene, CDR1 is GTSNPN and CDR2 is SVGIG (reference sequence). Trimming took 4 bases from V and 5 from J, leaving 9 bases between them. For the CDR3, the DNA is TGTGCCTGGACGTTGGGAGATCAGCCCCAGCATTTT. Amino acids: CAWTLGDQPQHF.

This sequence joins TRBV13 and TRBJ2-1; D perhaps matches TRBD1 (6 bases). This CDR3 is 15 amino acids long. Trimming shortened V by 0 bases and J by 8 bases, and 14 bases separated the two germline ends. Germline V gene lookup returns CDR1 PRHDT and CDR2 FYEKMQ (reference sequence). The CDR3 reads CASSLGGQAGDEQFF. The CDR3 DNA sequence: TGTGCCAGCAGCTTAGGGGGACAAGCCGGGGATGAGCAGTTCTTC.

This clone was counted a few times. CDR3: CASSLGMSAPSIQYF. DNA of the CDR3: TGCGCCAGCAGCTTGGGGATGAGCGCTCCCTCCATTCAGTACTTC. The rearrangement uses TRBV5-1 and TRBJ2-4; D not certain. From germline, CDR1 is SGHRS and CDR2 YFSETQ. Trimming stripped 0 bases from V and 9 bases from J, with 16 bases between. CDR3 length equals 15 residues.

In this sample, this clone turned up a few times. The chain's CDR3 is CASSEFNGRTYNEQFF. CDR3 DNA sequence: TGTGCCAGCAGTGAATTCAACGGGAGGACCTACAATGAGCAGTTCTTC. V gene TRBV25-1 combines with J gene TRBJ2-1; 7 bases line up with TRBD2. After removal of 1 base from V and 2 bases from J, the junction contained 5 bases not matched to a gene. CDR3 size: 16 residues. CDR1 is MGHDK and CDR2 is SYGVNS in the germline V gene.

This clone was found a few times. The same CDR3 can be traced to other DNA sequences in this sample. The V gene is TRBV5-1, the J gene TRBJ2-5, with no clear D. Germline CDR1 is SGHRS and CDR2 is YFSETQ. The CDR3 totals 11 residues. V lost 4 bases, J lost 2 bases, and 3 bases lay in between. As DNA, the CDR3 is TGCGCCAGCAGCGAGCAAGAGACCCAGTACTTC. Its translation is CASSEQETQYF.

The chain uses TRBV2 and TRBJ2-3, with D unresolved. This CDR3 region has 11 residues. V lost 2 bases to trimming and J lost 14 bases, with 11 bases between them. Germline V CDR1 and CDR2: SNHLY, FYNNEI. Here the CDR3 DNA reads TGTGCCAGCAGTGAACAGATAGCCCCGTATTTT. Amino acids: CASSEQIAPYF.

The V gene is TRBV29-1, the J gene TRBJ2-3; the D gene is possibly TRBD2 (6 bases). Germline-derived CDR1 and CDR2 are SQVTM and ANQGSEA. V lost 0 bases to trimming and J lost 4 bases, with 11 bases between them. The length of the CDR3 is 14 residues. The CDR3 DNA reads TGCAGCGTTGAAGACTCAAGGAGGGCAGATACGCAGTATTTT. Its protein product is CSVEDSRRADTQYF.